The next 30 T cell receptor beta chains were all read from a single sample in a study of T cells in tuberculosis. Only in-frame clones appear in the TCRdb table, and some are missing; sequencing was by immunoSEQ multiplex PCR. The sample has some 23,000 clones; approximately 92% are singletons. The sequencing sample was made of PBMCs. These TCRs come from a donor between 10 and 35 years old with latent tuberculosis or without tuberculosis infection. Some clones in this sample may be carry-over from other donors' samples.

This rearrangement joins TRBV6-1 to TRBJ1-1; 7 bases align to TRBD1. This CDR3 is 13 amino acids long. The V segment lost 8 bases and the J segment 2 bases; nucleotides outside the gene matches: 5. The germline V gene has CDR1 MNHNS and CDR2 SASEGT. The DNA for the CDR3 is TGTGCCAGCTTACAGGGGTTTAACACTGAAGCTTTCTTT. The encoded protein is CASLQGFNTEAFF.

V usage is TRBV9 and J usage is TRBJ2-3; 10 bases line up with TRBD1. Germline V lookup: CDR1 SGDLS, CDR2 YYNGEE. The CDR3 is made up of 16 amino acids. Unmatched junction bases numbered 4, after V lost 3 bases and J lost 0 bases. CDR3 sequence reads: CASSARQGASTDTQYF. CDR3 nucleotide sequence: TGTGCCAGCAGCGCTCGACAGGGGGCGAGCACAGATACGCAGTATTTT.

This chain links TRBV5-6 with TRBJ1-1; 9 bases map to TRBD1. There are 18 residues in the CDR3. The J segment lost 4 bases and the V segment lost 1 base, leaving 14 bases of the junction unmatched. The germline V gene encodes CDR1 SGHDT and CDR2 YYEEEE. This chain's CDR3 is CASSLKEGQGPVGTEAFF. CDR3 nucleotide sequence: TGTGCCAGCAGCTTGAAGGAGGGACAGGGACCGGTGGGCACTGAAGCTTTCTTT.

This clone is a singleton in its sample. This chain joins TRBV7-9 and TRBJ1-5; D call uncertain. Germline V CDR1 and CDR2: SEHNR, FQNEAQ (reference sequence). V was trimmed by 1 base and J by 4 bases, leaving 5 bases between them. The CDR3 has 13 amino acids. For the CDR3, the DNA is TGTGCCAGCAGCTTAGGGGCAAATCAGCCCCAGCATTTT. Residues: CASSLGANQPQHF. The full variable domain, its missing parts supplied by reference TRBV7-9 and TRBJ1-5, is DTGVSQNPRHKITKRGQNVTFRCDPISEHNRLYWYRQTLGQGPEFLTYFQNEAQLEKSRLLSDRFSAERPKGSFSTLEIQRTEQGDSAMYLCASSLGANQPQHFGDGTRLSIL.

By proportion, this clone is medium-sized (0.01 to 0.1%). The chain is built from TRBV5-1 and TRBJ1-4, with D maybe TRBD1 (5 bases). Germline V CDR1 and CDR2: SGHRS, YFSETQ. The germline V and J ends were trimmed by 4 bases and 7 bases, with 17 bases remaining between them. The CDR3 is 15 amino acids. The CDR3 region is CASSRIGTPSEKLFF. The CDR3 DNA is TGCGCCAGCAGCCGTATCGGGACTCCTAGTGAAAAACTGTTTTTT.

The chain is built from TRBV27 and TRBJ1-2; 9 bases agree with TRBD1. CDR1 is MNHEY and CDR2 is SMNVEV in the germline V gene (reference sequence). This CDR3 region has 17 residues. Germline trimming cut 5 bases from V and 2 bases from J; bases unmatched to any gene: 12. Written as DNA, the CDR3 is TGTGCCAGCAGTCTCTGGCGGGACAGGGCCCCAAACTATGGCTACACCTTC. It specifies CASSLWRDRAPNYGYTF.

This clone has a single count. The chain joins TRBV19 to TRBJ1-1, with D possibly being TRBD1 (5 bases). Trimming took off 7 bases at V and 6 bases at J, with 27 bases between the two ends. Germline lookup yields CDR1 LNHDA and CDR2 SQIVND (reference sequence). This CDR3 region has 17 residues. The CDR3 protein is CASNLITQGRRGAEAFF. The CDR3 DNA sequence: TGTGCCAGTAACCTAATCACCCAGGGACGGCGGGGGGCTGAAGCTTTCTTT.

The genes are TRBV29-1 and TRBJ2-7; D may be TRBD1 (5 bases). This CDR3 region has 14 residues. The germline CDR1 and CDR2 sequences are SQVTM and ANQGSEA. Deletions cut 5 bases from V and 1 base from J, with 15 bases between. As DNA, the CDR3 is TGCAGCGTTAATGGGGCCCAAGGGTCCTACGAGCAGTACTTC. Translation: CSVNGAQGSYEQYF.

CDR3 sequence reads: CASSQEFLVWETQYF. CDR3 nucleotide sequence: TGTGCCAGCAGCCAAGAGTTTCTAGTGTGGGAGACCCAGTACTTC. This chain links TRBV4-2 with TRBJ2-5, with D unclear. Trimming removed 0 bases from V and 5 bases from J, with 13 bases in between. The CDR3 loop spans 15 amino acids. CDR1 is LGHNA and CDR2 is YNFKEQ in the germline V gene.

The chain has TRBV4-2 and TRBJ2-1; 7 bases match TRBD2. The CDR3 contains 17 residues. Trimming at V came to 0 bases and at J to 7 bases, leaving 12 bases not matched to a gene. Per germline, CDR1 LGHNA and CDR2 YNFKEQ. DNA of the CDR3: TGTGCCAGCAGCCAAGATCTGACTAGCTCAGAGGCGAATGAGCAGTTCTTC. This sequence encodes CASSQDLTSSEANEQFF.

This clone was seen only once. The chain uses TRBV5-5 and TRBJ1-1; D gene ambiguous. This CDR3 is 14 amino acids long. Deletions cut 0 bases from V and 4 bases from J, with 10 bases between. CDR1 is SGHKS and CDR2 is YYEKEE in the germline V gene (reference sequence). The CDR3 here is CASSLDPRGTEAFF. The DNA of the CDR3 is TGTGCCAGCAGCTTGGACCCACGGGGCACTGAAGCTTTCTTT.

For this clone: One junction end disagrees with the germline gene, perhaps due to a read error. This chain connects TRBV11-2 to TRBJ2-3, with 12 bases aligning to TRBD2. The length of the CDR3 is 12 residues. The germline V gene encodes CDR1 SGHAT and CDR2 FQNNGV. In nucleotides, the CDR3 is TGTGCCAGCAGCCTCCCAGGGACTAGCGGGCCATTT. This gives the protein CASSLPGTSGPF.

The V call is TRBV18, the J call TRBJ1-6, with 7 bases identical to TRBD1. The CDR3 totals 15 residues. The germline V gene has CDR1 KGHSH and CDR2 LQKENI. Trimming removed 2 bases from V and 10 bases from J; junction bases left unmatched: 8. The CDR3 loop reads CASSPDQGGFSPLHF. The CDR3 nucleotides read TGTGCCAGCTCACCAGACCAGGGGGGCTTCTCACCCCTCCACTTT. Filled out from reference TRBV18 and TRBJ1-6, the complete variable domain reads NAGVMQNPRHLVRRRGQEARLRCSPMKGHSHVYWYRQLPEEGLKFMVYLQKENIIDESGMPKERFSAEFPKEGPSILRIQQVVRGDSAAYFCASSPDQGGFSPLHFGNGTRLTVT.

The gene calls are TRBV6-5 and TRBJ2-7; tentatively, D is TRBD2 (6 bases). The CDR3 has 16 amino acids. Germline assignment: CDR1 MNHEY and CDR2 SVGAGI. Trimming removed 2 bases at V and 3 bases at J, with 17 bases between. The CDR3 reads CASSYTIPTGVYEQYF. CDR3 coding DNA: TGTGCCAGCAGTTACACCATACCGACGGGGGTCTACGAGCAGTACTTC.

CDR3 amino acids: CASSSRQGGLADTQYF. In DNA form, the CDR3 reads TGTGCCAGCAGCTCGCGGCAGGGGGGTCTGGCAGATACGCAGTATTTT. This chain joins TRBV11-2 and TRBJ2-3; tentatively, D is TRBD1 (7 bases). Germline V CDR1 and CDR2: SGHAT, FQNNGV. The CDR3 extends over 16 amino acids. The V end was cut by 4 bases, the J end by 4 bases, with 18 bases between.

V gene TRBV30 combines with J gene TRBJ1-1, with D possibly TRBD1 on 5 matching bases. CDR1 GTSNPN and CDR2 SVGIG come from the germline V gene (reference sequence). This CDR3 is 13 amino acids long. V was shortened by 4 bases and J by 1 base, with 10 bases between the two germline ends. CDR3 sequence reads: CAWNRRANTEAFF. CDR3 DNA sequence: TGTGCCTGGAACCGCAGGGCGAACACTGAAGCTTTCTTT. Filled out from reference TRBV30 and TRBJ1-1, the complete variable domain reads SQTIHQWPATLVQPVGSPLSLECTVEGTSNPNLYWYRQAAGRGLQLLFYSVGIGQISSEVPQNLSASRPQDRQFILSSKKLLLSDSGFYLCAWNRRANTEAFFGQGTRLTVV.

The genes are TRBV19 and TRBJ2-3; weak D call: TRBD1 (6 bases). V lost 8 bases and J lost 4, with 13 bases in between. Germline V CDR1 and CDR2: LNHDA, SQIVND (reference sequence). This CDR3 has 13 residues. The CDR3 loop reads CASQTGKADTQYF. In DNA form, the CDR3 reads TGTGCCAGTCAAACAGGGAAAGCAGATACGCAGTATTTT.

In its sample, this clone was seen a few times. The rearrangement links TRBV4-2 to TRBJ2-1; 14 bases are shared with TRBD2. Germline V gene sequence: CDR1 LGHNA, CDR2 YNFKEQ. The CDR3 loop spans 14 amino acids. Losses at the gene ends were 4 bases for V and 14 bases for J; bases not matched to a gene: 7. CDR3 DNA: TGTGCCAGCAGCCCCCGGGGACTAGCGGGAGCTGAGTTCTTC. It specifies CASSPRGLAGAEFF.

This chain uses TRBV18 with TRBJ1-5; 8 bases are shared with TRBD1. Trimming at V came to 5 bases and at J to 2 bases, leaving 5 bases not matched to a gene. CDR1 and CDR2 (germline): KGHSH, LQKENI. The CDR3 loop spans 15 amino acids. CDR3 amino acids: CASSSDRGGNQPQHF. The CDR3 nucleotides are TGTGCCAGCTCATCAGACAGGGGTGGCAATCAGCCCCAGCATTTT.

This chain joins TRBV25-1 and TRBJ2-3; 7 bases are a match to TRBD2. This CDR3 is built from 16 residues. Germline V gene lookup returns CDR1 MGHDK and CDR2 SYGVNS. J lost 1 base, V lost 6 bases, and 10 bases had no gene match. The CDR3, as DNA: TGTGCCAGCAGCGAAGGGGCGGGAGTACGCACAGATACGCAGTATTTT. It encodes CASSEGAGVRTDTQYF.

This clone showed up just once. The J gene is TRBJ2-3, the V gene TRBV19; D gene ambiguous. Trimming shortened V by 5 bases and J by 1 base, and 7 bases separated the two germline ends. CDR3 length: 13 residues. Germline-derived CDR1 and CDR2 are LNHDA and SQIVND (reference sequence). CDR3 protein: CASSPRGTDTQYF. For the CDR3, the DNA is TGTGCCAGTAGTCCCCGGGGCACAGATACGCAGTATTTT.

V gene TRBV27 combines with J gene TRBJ1-2; 10 bases are a match to TRBD1. CDR1 and CDR2 (germline): MNHEY, SMNVEV (reference sequence). With V trimmed by 0 bases and J by 2 bases, 3 bases remained unmatched. The CDR3 loop spans 16 amino acids. CDR3 nucleotides: TGTGCCAGCAGTTTATCCACGGGACAGGGGAACTATGGCTACACCTTC. Encoded protein: CASSLSTGQGNYGYTF.

The chain is built from TRBV7-2 and TRBJ1-2; tentative D call: TRBD1 (6 bases). Germline CDR1 is SGHTA and CDR2 is FQGNSA. V was pared by 4 bases and J by 7 bases, with 16 bases between. The CDR3 contains 14 residues. The CDR3 sequence is CASSSLQGRGGYTF. The CDR3 DNA reads as TGTGCCAGCAGCTCCTTACAGGGACGGGGTGGCTACACCTTC.

The rearrangement joins TRBV10-3 to TRBJ2-2, with 7 bases lining up with TRBD1. The CDR3 covers 14 residues. Unmatched junction bases numbered 5, after V lost 7 bases and J lost 3 bases. Germline-derived CDR1 and CDR2 are ENHRY and SYGVKD. CDR3 loop: CAITRGQDTGELFF. The CDR3 nucleotides are TGTGCCATCACGAGGGGGCAGGACACCGGGGAGCTGTTTTTT.

The chain links TRBV2 to TRBJ2-4, with a weak D call TRBD2 (5 bases). This CDR3 is 16 amino acids long. Trimming left V 7 bases short and J 3 bases short, with 19 bases between. Germline values: CDR1 SNHLY, CDR2 FYNNEI. CDR3 sequence (DNA): TGTGCCAGCACTTTAAGTGTTTTGAGCGGCAAAAACATTCAGTACTTC. As protein: CASTLSVLSGKNIQYF.

This chain links TRBV18 with TRBJ1-4; D remains unclear. The V gene's germline CDR1 is KGHSH and CDR2 LQKENI. V lost 1 base and J lost 0, with 9 bases in between. CDR3 length: 16 amino acids. The CDR3 sequence is CASSPRAVATNEKLFF. CDR3 bases: TGTGCCAGCTCACCACGGGCAGTTGCAACTAATGAAAAACTGTTTTTT.

The V and J genes are TRBV5-1 and TRBJ2-2; tentatively, D is TRBD2 (5 bases). The CDR3 length is 15 residues. Trimming cost V 3 bases and J 5 bases, with 14 bases left between them. From germline, CDR1 is SGHRS and CDR2 YFSETQ. The CDR3 loop is CASSSHRGETGELFF. The DNA for the CDR3 is TGCGCCAGCAGCTCGCACCGTGGGGAGACCGGGGAGCTGTTTTTT. The full variable domain, completed using reference TRBV5-1 and TRBJ2-2, is KAGVTQTPRYLIKTRGQQVTLSCSPISGHRSVSWYQQTPGQGLQFLFEYFSETQRNKGNFPGRFSGRQFSNSRSEMNVSTLELGDSALYLCASSSHRGETGELFFGEGSRLTVL.

This rearrangement joins TRBV2 to TRBJ1-2, with unresolved D. This CDR3 is 11 amino acids long. V was clipped by 4 bases and J by 5 bases, with 5 bases between them. The V gene's germline CDR1 is SNHLY and CDR2 FYNNEI. In DNA form, the CDR3 reads TGTGCCAGCAGTGCGCAGTATGGCTACACCTTC. Its protein is CASSAQYGYTF.

CDR3 bases: TGCGCCAGCAGCTTCAGGACTAGCGGGAGCACAGATACGCAGTATTTT. This sequence encodes CASSFRTSGSTDTQYF. This chain connects TRBV5-1 to TRBJ2-3; 11 bases agree with TRBD2. Trimming at V came to 2 bases and at J to 0 bases, leaving 2 bases not matched to a gene. The germline CDR1 and CDR2 sequences are SGHRS and YFSETQ. The CDR3 sequence is 16 residues long.

The chain employs TRBV19 and TRBJ1-5; possible D gene TRBD1, 6 bases. Germline CDR1 LNHDA, CDR2 SQIVND (reference sequence). The V and J ends lost 4 bases and 7 bases respectively, with 11 bases between them. The CDR3 is made up of 13 amino acids. The CDR3: CASSRDRKQPQHF. The CDR3 DNA reads TGTGCCAGTAGTAGAGACAGGAAACAGCCCCAGCATTTT.